This T cell receptor (beta chain) was recorded in a study of identical twins. Broader study findings: Modelling approaches yielded underestimates of out-of-frame TCR alpha sharing between monozygotic twins.

In this sample, this clonotype turned up many times. What it recognizes is unknown. The CDR3 sequence is 16 residues long. Germline CDR1 is SGHRS and CDR2 is YFSETQ. The V end was cut by 0 bases, the J end by 0 bases, with 10 bases between. With template switching, a universal primer site was added, and the cDNA carried unique molecular identifiers. TCRdb reprocessed the 5' RACE reads with MiXCR, giving one entry per CDR3 protein. The table lists fewer than 900,000 distinct CDR3 sequences, over 20% of them singletons, with approximately 4.5% in the top ten. The sample also formed part of further work on T cells expressing NK-cell markers. This second study notes: One of eight sequenced donors was HCMV-seronegative; the other seven were seropositive. The dominant NKG2C+ clonotypes represented roughly 1.0-7.5% of CD8+ T cells in five to seven donors.

The chain uses TRBV5-1 and TRBJ1-5; D is uncertain. Material: PBMCs. The TCR was taken from a woman under 30 in good health. CDR3 DNA: TGCGCCAGCAGCTTGGCAGGCCCCTATAGCAATCAGCCCCAGCATTTT. This codes for CASSLAGPYSNQPQHF.